This T cell receptor beta chain was sequenced for a study of T cell changes during pregnancy in multiple sclerosis. Sequenced by immunoSEQ multiplex PCR; TCRdb stores in-frame clones only, minus some. The table includes some 64,000 clones, more than 80% detected once. The CDR3 totals 16 residues. V was trimmed by 0 bases and J by 9 bases, leaving 18 bases between them. This clone has just one count. The gene calls are TRBV23-1 and TRBJ2-1, with D perhaps matching TRBD2 (6 bases). TRBV23-1 is filed as an ORF, its function uncertain. This clonotype was sampled from a female donor in good health, enrolled as a control in a pregnancy study. Here the sequenced sample was peripheral blood, taken in the first trimester of pregnancy. The CDR3 DNA sequence: TGCGCCAGCAGTCAATCGAAACTAGCCGTCGGATCTGAGCAGTTCTTC. Its translation is CASSQSKLAVGSEQFF.